The 15 T cell receptor beta chains in this list originate from one sample, sequenced in a study of blood T cells in healthy people across ages. The second PCR ran about 6 to 12 cycles with a sample-barcoded 5' primer and J-beta primers. Via MiXCR, TCRdb re-called the 5' RACE reads, giving one row per CDR3 protein. The table shows about 540,000 distinct CDR3 sequences, with about 24% occurring only once. The sample also formed part of further work on T cells of mothers and their children.

The specimen was blood. All receptors derive from a boy aged 5-17 years in good health.

This clonotype was found many times. The chain joins TRBV5-6 to TRBJ2-5, with TRBD1 identical over 8 bases. This CDR3 region has 15 residues. CDR1 SGHDT and CDR2 YYEEEE come from the germline V gene. Trimming at V came to 4 bases and at J to 5 bases, leaving 10 bases not matched to a gene. The CDR3 nucleotides read TGTGCCAGCAGCCGGAGGACAGGGTATAAGGAGACCCAGTACTTC. It translates to CASSRRTGYKETQYF.

The chain joins TRBV20-1 to TRBJ2-5, with 7 positions matching TRBD2. V trimming: 0 bases; J trimming: 4 bases; junction bases outside the gene matches: 2. The CDR3 covers 13 residues. CDR1 is DFQATT and CDR2 is SNEGSKA in the germline V gene (reference sequence). In DNA form, the CDR3 reads TGCAGTGCTAGAGATGGGGGGGGAGAGACCCAGTACTTC. Translated: CSARDGGGETQYF.

This clonotype appeared a few times. J is TRBJ2-5 and V is TRBV18; possible D gene TRBD1, 6 bases. TRBJ2-7 explains the end of the DNA better; the J call may be wrong. Germline CDR1 is KGHSH and CDR2 is LQKENI. CDR3 length equals 15 residues. CDR3 region: CASSLTGKSLYEQYF. In DNA, the CDR3 is TGTGCCAGCTCCCTTACAGGGAAGTCCCTCTACGAGCAGTACTTC.

This rearrangement joins TRBV5-1 to TRBJ2-5; the match to TRBD1 covers 7 bases. Near its end, the DNA agrees better with TRBJ2-7, so the J call may be wrong. This CDR3 is 16 amino acids long. Germline V gene sequence: CDR1 SGHRS, CDR2 YFSETQ. The CDR3 nucleotides read TGCGCCAGCAGCCCGCTACCGGGTCAGGGGGCCTACGAGCAGTACTTC. Translating gives CASSPLPGQGAYEQYF.

On this clonotype itself: Its ends do not fully match the called genes, so a read error is possible. This chain connects TRBV4-2 to TRBJ2-7, with 8 bases that match TRBD2. Germline V gene sequence: CDR1 LGHNA, CDR2 YNFKEQ. This CDR3 has 16 residues. This chain's CDR3 is CASSQPGGGNYYEQCF. The CDR3 DNA reads as TGTGCCAGCAGCCAACCGGGGGGGGGAAACTACTACGAGCAGTGCTTC.

V and J are TRBV25-1 and TRBJ2-1; 9 positions agree with TRBD1. The CDR3 runs 12 residues. The trim removed 6 bases at V and 9 bases at J, leaving 3 bases unmatched. The germline V gene encodes CDR1 MGHDK and CDR2 SYGVNS. The CDR3 DNA reads TGTGCCAGCAGGACAGGGGGGGTTGAGCAGTTCTTC. Translation gives CASRTGGVEQFF.

This clonotype was recorded a few times. The chain employs TRBV20-1 and TRBJ1-2; D uncertain. The CDR3 contains 12 residues. CDR1 is DFQATT, CDR2 SNEGSKA, per germline (reference sequence). V lost 2 bases and J lost 5, with 9 bases in between. Written as DNA, the CDR3 is TGCAGTGCTAGACCACCTCAATATGGCTACACCTTC. Encoded protein: CSARPPQYGYTF.

This clonotype was seen a handful of times. The gene calls are TRBV15 and TRBJ2-1; D possibly corresponds to TRBD1 (5 bases). Trimming shortened V by 9 bases and J by 4 bases, and 7 bases separated the two germline ends. This CDR3 comprises 11 residues. The V gene's germline CDR1 is LNHNV and CDR2 YYDKDF (reference sequence). DNA for the CDR3: TGTGCCACGACAGATTACAATGAGCAGTTCTTC. Amino acids: CATTDYNEQFF.

This chain joins TRBV12-3 or TRBV12-4 and TRBJ2-6; no reliable D call. V dropped 6 bases and J dropped 4 bases, with 13 bases sitting between them. The CDR3 runs 15 residues. The CDR3 sequence: CASSLGQWGANVLTF. For the CDR3, the DNA is TGTGCCAGCAGCCTTGGTCAGTGGGGGGCCAACGTCCTGACTTTC.

This clonotype has more than one count but fewer than ten. V and J are TRBV4-1 and TRBJ2-1; D is ambiguous. The CDR3 extends over 14 amino acids. Trimming cost V 1 base and J 7 bases, with 11 bases left between them. In germline, CDR1 is MGHRA, CDR2 YSYEKL. The CDR3 loop reads CASSQGLVRNEQFF. The CDR3 DNA reads TGCGCCAGCAGCCAAGGGCTAGTACGGAATGAGCAGTTCTTC.

This clonotype was counted between two and nine times. The chain carries TRBV28 and TRBJ1-2, with TRBD1 identical over 8 bases. Germline V lookup: CDR1 MDHEN, CDR2 SYDVKM. V trimming: 6 bases; J trimming: 8 bases; junction bases outside the gene matches: 8. The CDR3 consists of 13 residues. This chain's CDR3 is CASSTGGLRGYTF. As DNA, the CDR3 is TGTGCCAGCAGCACAGGGGGTTTGAGGGGCTACACCTTC.

The chain uses TRBV27 and TRBJ2-7; D not resolved. The CDR3 is 14 residues long. Looked up from germline, CDR1 is MNHEY and CDR2 is SMNVEV (reference sequence). V was cut by 4 bases and J by 0 bases, with 10 bases left in between. The CDR3 here is CASSYRLSSYEQYF. The CDR3 DNA reads as TGTGCCAGCAGTTATCGGTTAAGCTCCTACGAGCAGTACTTC.

The chain uses TRBV9 and TRBJ2-1; a weak D match, TRBD2 (6 bases). Germline loops: CDR1 SGDLS, CDR2 YYNGEE. There are 14 residues in the CDR3. Trimming took 0 bases from V and 7 from J, leaving 11 bases between them. The CDR3: CASSVATSQNEQFF. The DNA for the CDR3 is TGTGCCAGCAGCGTAGCTACTAGCCAGAATGAGCAGTTCTTC.

V gene TRBV9 combines with J gene TRBJ2-7, with D possibly TRBD2 on 6 matching bases. CDR3 length: 15 residues. With 4 bases removed from V and 6 bases from J, the gap between germline ends came to 20 bases. From germline, CDR1 is SGDLS and CDR2 YYNGEE. CDR3 residues: CASSPSGQRRGEQYF. The CDR3 DNA follows: TGTGCCAGCAGCCCTTCTGGGCAGCGGCGGGGCGAGCAGTACTTC. Filled out from reference TRBV9 and TRBJ2-7, the complete variable domain reads DSGVTQTPKHLITATGQRVTLRCSPRSGDLSVYWYQQSLDQGLQFLIQYYNGEERAKGNILERFSAQQFPDLHSELNLSSLELGDSALYFCASSPSGQRRGEQYFGPGTRLTVT.

This clonotype was counted at least ten times. The chain combines TRBV7-8 with TRBJ1-6, with unresolved D. CDR1 and CDR2 (germline): SGHVS, FQNEAQ. The V end was cut by 2 bases, the J end by 10 bases, with 12 bases between. The CDR3 loop spans 14 amino acids. CDR3 amino acids: CASSLYGPDSPLHF. Written as DNA, the CDR3 is TGTGCCAGCAGCTTATATGGACCGGACTCACCCCTCCACTTT. Full variable domain (missing parts from reference TRBV7-8 and TRBJ1-6): GAGVSQSPRYKVAKRGQDVALRCDPISGHVSLFWYQQALGQGPEFLTYFQNEAQLDKSGLPSDRFFAERPEGSVSTLKIQRTQQEDSAVYLCASSLYGPDSPLHFGNGTRLTVT.